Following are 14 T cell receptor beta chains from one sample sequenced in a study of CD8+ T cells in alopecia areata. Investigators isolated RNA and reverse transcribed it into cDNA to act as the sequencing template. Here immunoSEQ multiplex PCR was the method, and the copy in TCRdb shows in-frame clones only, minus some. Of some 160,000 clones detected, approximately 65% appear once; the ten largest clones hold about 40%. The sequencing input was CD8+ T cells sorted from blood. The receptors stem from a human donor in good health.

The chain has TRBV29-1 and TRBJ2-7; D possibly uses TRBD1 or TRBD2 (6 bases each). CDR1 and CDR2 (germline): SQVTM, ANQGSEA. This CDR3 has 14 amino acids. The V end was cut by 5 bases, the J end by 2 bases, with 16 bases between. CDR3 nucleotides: TGCAGCGTTCCCGCCGGAGGGGGTCCCTACGAGCAGTACTTC. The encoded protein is CSVPAGGGPYEQYF.

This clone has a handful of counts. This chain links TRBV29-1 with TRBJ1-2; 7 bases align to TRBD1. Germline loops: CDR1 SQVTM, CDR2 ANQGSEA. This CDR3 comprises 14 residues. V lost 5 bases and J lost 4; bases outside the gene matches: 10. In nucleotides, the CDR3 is TGCAGCGTTCGGGACAGCCATTACCTCTATGGCTACACCTTC. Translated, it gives CSVRDSHYLYGYTF.

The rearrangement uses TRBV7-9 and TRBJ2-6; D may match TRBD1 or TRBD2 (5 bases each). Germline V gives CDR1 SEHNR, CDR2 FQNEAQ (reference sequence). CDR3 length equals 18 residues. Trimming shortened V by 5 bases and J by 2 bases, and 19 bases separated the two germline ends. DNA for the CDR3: TGTGCCAGCAGCCCCCCCAGAGAGGGGCTGACTGGGGCCAACGTCCTGACTTTC. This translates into CASSPPREGLTGANVLTF.

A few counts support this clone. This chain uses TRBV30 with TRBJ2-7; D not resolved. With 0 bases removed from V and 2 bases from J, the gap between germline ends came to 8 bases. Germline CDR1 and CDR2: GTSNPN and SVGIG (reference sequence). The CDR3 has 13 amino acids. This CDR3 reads CAWSVSGPYEQYF. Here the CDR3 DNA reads TGTGCCTGGAGTGTATCCGGCCCCTACGAGCAGTACTTC.

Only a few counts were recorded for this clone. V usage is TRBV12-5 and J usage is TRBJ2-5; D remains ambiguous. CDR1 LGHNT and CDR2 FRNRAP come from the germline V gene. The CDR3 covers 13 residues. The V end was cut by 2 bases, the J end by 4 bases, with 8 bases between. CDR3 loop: CASGLFPGETQYF. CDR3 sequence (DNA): TGTGCTAGTGGTTTGTTCCCGGGAGAGACCCAGTACTTC.

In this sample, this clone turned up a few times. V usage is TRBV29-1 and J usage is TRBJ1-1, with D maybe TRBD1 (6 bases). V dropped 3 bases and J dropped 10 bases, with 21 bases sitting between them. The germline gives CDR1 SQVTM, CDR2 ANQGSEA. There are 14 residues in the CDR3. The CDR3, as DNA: TGCAGCGTTGAGGGCTGGAACAGGGTCTCTCGAGCTTTCTTT. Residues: CSVEGWNRVSRAFF.

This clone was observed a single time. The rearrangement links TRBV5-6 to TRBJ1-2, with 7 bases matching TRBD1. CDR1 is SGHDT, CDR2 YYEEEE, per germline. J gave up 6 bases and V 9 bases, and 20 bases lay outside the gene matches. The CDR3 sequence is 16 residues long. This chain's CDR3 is CATRIAYTGTENGYTF. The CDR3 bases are TGTGCCACCCGCATAGCATACACCGGGACAGAGAATGGCTACACCTTC.

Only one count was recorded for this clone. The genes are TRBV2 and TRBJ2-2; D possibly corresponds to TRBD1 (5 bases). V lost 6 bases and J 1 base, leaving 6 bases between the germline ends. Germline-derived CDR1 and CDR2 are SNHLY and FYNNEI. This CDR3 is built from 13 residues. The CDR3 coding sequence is TGTGCCAGCAGGGGGCAGAACACCGGGGAGCTGTTTTTT. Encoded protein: CASRGQNTGELFF.

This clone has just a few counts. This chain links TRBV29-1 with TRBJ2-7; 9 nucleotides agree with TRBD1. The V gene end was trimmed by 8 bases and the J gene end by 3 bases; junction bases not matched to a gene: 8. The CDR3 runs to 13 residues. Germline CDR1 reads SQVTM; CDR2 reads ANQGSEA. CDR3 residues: CSILTGGVYEQYF. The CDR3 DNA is TGCAGCATACTGACAGGGGGAGTCTACGAGCAGTACTTC.

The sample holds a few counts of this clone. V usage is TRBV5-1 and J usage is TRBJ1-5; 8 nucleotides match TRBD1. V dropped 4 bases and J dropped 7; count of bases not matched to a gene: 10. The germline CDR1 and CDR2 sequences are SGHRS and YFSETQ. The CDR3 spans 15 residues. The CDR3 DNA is TGCGCCAGCAGCGACAGGACAGGGAATGGGCAGCCCCAGCATTTT. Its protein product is CASSDRTGNGQPQHF. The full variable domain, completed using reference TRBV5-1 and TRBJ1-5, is KAGVTQTPRYLIKTRGQQVTLSCSPISGHRSVSWYQQTPGQGLQFLFEYFSETQRNKGNFPGRFSGRQFSNSRSEMNVSTLELGDSALYLCASSDRTGNGQPQHFGDGTRLSIL.

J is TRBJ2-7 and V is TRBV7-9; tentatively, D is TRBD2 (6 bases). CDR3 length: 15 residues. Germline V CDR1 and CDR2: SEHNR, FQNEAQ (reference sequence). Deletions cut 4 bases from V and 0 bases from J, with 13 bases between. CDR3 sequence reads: CASSSPRENSYEQYF. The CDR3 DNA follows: TGTGCCAGCAGCTCCCCCCGGGAGAACTCCTACGAGCAGTACTTC.

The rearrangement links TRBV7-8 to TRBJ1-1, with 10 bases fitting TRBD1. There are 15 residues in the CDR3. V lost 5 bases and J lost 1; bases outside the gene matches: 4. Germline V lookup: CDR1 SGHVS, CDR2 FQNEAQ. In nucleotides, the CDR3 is TGTGCCAGCAGCGCGGGACAGGGGTCGAACACTGAAGCTTTCTTT. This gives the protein CASSAGQGSNTEAFF.

The CDR3 region is CASSVTGLPAEQYF. Here the CDR3 DNA reads TGTGCCAGCAGCGTAACAGGGCTCCCCGCCGAGCAGTACTTC. The chain uses TRBV9 and TRBJ2-7; the D gene is possibly TRBD1 (6 bases). The CDR3 extends over 14 amino acids. Germline assignment: CDR1 SGDLS and CDR2 YYNGEE. Trimming cost V 1 base and J 6 bases, with 14 bases left between them.

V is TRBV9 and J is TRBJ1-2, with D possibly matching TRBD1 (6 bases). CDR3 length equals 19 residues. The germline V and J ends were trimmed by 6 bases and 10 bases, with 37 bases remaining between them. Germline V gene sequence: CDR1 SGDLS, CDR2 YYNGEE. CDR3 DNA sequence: TGTGCCAGCACCGGAGACACAGGGAGCGACCCCTTTGATCCAAAGTTCTACACCTTC. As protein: CASTGDTGSDPFDPKFYTF.